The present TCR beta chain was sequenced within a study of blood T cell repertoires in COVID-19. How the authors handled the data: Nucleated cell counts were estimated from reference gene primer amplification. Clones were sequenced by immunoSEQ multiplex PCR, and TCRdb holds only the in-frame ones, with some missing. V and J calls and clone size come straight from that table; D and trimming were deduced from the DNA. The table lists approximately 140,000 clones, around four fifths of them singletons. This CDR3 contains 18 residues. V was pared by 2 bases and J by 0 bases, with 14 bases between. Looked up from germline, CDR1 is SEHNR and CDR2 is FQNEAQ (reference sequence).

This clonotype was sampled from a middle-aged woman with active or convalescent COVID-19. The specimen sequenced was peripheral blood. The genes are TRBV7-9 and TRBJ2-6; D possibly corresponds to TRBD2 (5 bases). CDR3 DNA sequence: TGTGCCAGCAGCTTATTTCGGCGGGCGAGCTCTGGGGCCAACGTCCTGACTTTC. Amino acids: CASSLFRRASSGANVLTF.